This TCR beta chain was captured in a study of blood T cell repertoires in COVID-19. Looked up from germline, CDR1 is PRHDT and CDR2 is FYEKMQ (reference sequence). The V and J ends lost 5 bases and 6 bases, in that order; junction bases with no gene match: 12. The CDR3 is 15 amino acids. Sequencing was performed with immunoSEQ multiplex PCR; in TCRdb, only in-frame clones are kept and a portion is missing. The repertoire holds about 220,000 clones, with around 83% as singletons. The origin of this receptor is a woman in her 50s with acute or convalescent COVID-19. The sample taken for sequencing was peripheral blood. The chain is built from TRBV13 and TRBJ2-7, with 8 nucleotides matching TRBD1. CDR3 loop: CASSLIGGQGPEQYF. The CDR3, as DNA: TGTGCCAGCAGCCTCATCGGAGGACAGGGACCCGAGCAGTACTTC.